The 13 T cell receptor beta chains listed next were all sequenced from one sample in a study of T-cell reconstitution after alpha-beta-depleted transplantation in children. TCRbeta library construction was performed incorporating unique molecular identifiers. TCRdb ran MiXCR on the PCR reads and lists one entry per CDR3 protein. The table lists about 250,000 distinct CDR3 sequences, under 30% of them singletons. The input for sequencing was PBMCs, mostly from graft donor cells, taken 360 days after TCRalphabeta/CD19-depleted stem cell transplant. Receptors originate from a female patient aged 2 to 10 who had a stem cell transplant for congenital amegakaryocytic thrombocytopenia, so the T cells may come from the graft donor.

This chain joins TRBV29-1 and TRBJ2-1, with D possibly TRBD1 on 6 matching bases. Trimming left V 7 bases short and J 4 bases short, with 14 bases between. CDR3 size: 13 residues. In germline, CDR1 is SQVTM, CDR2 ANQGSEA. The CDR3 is CSARQALYNEQFF. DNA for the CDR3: TGCAGCGCGAGACAGGCATTGTACAATGAGCAGTTCTTC.

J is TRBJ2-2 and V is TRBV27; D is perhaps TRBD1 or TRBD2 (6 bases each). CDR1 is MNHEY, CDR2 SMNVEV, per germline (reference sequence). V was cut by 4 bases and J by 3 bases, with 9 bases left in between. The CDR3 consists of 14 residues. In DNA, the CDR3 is TGTGCCAGCAGTTATAGGGGGGACACCGGGGAGCTGTTTTTT. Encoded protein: CASSYRGDTGELFF.

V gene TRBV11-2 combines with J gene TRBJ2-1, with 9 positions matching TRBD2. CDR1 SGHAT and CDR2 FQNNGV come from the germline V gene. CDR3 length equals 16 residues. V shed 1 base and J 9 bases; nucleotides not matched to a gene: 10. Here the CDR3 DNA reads TGTGCCAGCAGCTTAGTTACGGCGGGAGGGCCCGGTGAGCAGTTCTTC. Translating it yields CASSLVTAGGPGEQFF. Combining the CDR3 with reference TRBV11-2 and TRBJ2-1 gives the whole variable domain EAGVAQSPRYKIIEKRQSVAFWCNPISGHATLYWYQQILGQGPKLLIQFQNNGVVDDSQLPKDRFSAERLKGVDSTLKIQPAKLEDSAVYLCASSLVTAGGPGEQFFGPGTRLTVL.

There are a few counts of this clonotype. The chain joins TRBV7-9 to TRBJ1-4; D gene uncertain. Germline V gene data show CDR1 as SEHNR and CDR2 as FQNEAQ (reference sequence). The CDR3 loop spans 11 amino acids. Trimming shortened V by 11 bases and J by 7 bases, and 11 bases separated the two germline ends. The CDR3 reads CASTAGEKLFF. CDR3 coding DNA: TGTGCCTCCACCGCAGGTGAAAAACTGTTTTTT.

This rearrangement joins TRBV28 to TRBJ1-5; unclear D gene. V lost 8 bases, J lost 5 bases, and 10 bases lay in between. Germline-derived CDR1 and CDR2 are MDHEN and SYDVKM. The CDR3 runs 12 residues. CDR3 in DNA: TGTGCCAGCGCGCCTTGGGATCAGCCCCAGCATTTT. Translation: CASAPWDQPQHF.

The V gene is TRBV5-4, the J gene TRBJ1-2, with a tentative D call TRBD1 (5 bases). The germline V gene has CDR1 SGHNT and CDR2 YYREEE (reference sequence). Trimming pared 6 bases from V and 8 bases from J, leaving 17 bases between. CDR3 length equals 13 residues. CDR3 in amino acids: CASTNTGVRGYTF. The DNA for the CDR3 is TGTGCCAGCACGAATACAGGTGTACGCGGCTACACCTTC.

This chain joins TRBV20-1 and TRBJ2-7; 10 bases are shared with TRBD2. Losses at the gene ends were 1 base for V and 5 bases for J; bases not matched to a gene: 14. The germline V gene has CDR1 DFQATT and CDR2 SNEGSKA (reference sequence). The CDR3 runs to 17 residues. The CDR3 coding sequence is TGCAGTGCTAGAGTCGTTGGACGCGCTAGCGGGAGTAACGAGCAGTACTTC. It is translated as CSARVVGRASGSNEQYF.

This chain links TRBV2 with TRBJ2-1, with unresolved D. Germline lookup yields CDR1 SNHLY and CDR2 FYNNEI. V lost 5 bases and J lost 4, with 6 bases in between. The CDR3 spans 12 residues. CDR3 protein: CASSPYYNEQFF. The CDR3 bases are TGTGCCAGCAGTCCATATTACAATGAGCAGTTCTTC.

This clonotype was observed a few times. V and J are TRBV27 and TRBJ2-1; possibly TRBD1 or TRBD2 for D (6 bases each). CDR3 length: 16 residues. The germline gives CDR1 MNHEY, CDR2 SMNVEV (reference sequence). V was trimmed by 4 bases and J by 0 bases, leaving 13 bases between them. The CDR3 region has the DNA TGTGCCAGCAGTTACTGGGGGGCAAGCTCCTACAATGAGCAGTTCTTC. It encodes CASSYWGASSYNEQFF.

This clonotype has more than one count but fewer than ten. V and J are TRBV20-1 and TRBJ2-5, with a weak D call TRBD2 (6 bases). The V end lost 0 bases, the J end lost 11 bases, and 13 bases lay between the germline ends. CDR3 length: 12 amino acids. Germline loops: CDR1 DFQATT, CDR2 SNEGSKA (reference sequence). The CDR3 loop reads CSAREGSGPQYF. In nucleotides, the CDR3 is TGCAGTGCTAGAGAAGGTAGCGGCCCGCAGTACTTC.

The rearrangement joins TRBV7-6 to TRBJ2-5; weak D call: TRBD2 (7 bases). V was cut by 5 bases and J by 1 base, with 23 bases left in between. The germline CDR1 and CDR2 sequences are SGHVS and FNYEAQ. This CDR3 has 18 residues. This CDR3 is CASSITPGGGAVQETQYF. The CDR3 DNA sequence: TGTGCCAGCAGCATAACTCCCGGTGGGGGGGCGGTCCAAGAGACCCAGTACTTC.

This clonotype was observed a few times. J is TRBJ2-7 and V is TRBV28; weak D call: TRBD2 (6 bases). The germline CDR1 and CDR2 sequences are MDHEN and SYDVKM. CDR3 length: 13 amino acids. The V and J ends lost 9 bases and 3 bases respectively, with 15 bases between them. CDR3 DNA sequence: TGTGCCAGTACAGCGGGTAGGCGCTACGAGCAGTACTTC. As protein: CASTAGRRYEQYF.

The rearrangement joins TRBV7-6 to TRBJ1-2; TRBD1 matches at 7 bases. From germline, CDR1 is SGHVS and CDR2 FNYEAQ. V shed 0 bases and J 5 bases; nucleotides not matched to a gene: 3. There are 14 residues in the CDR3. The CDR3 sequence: CASSLAGTEYGYTF. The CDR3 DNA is TGTGCCAGCAGCTTAGCCGGGACAGAGTATGGCTACACCTTC.